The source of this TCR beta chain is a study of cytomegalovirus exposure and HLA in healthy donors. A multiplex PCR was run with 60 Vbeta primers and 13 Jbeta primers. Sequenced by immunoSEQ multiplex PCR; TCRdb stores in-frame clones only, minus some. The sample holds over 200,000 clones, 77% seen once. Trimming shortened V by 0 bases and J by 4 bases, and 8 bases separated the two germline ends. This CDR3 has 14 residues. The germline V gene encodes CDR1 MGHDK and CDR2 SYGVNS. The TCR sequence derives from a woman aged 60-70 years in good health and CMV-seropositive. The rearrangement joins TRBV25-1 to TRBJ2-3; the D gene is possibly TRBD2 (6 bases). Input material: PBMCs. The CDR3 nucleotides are TGTGCCAGCAGTGAATATCGCGGGGCAGATACGCAGTATTTT. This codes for CASSEYRGADTQYF.